Shown below are 3 T cell receptor beta chains from a single sample sequenced in a study of T cell repertoires in cytomegalovirus infection. Via MiXCR, TCRdb re-called the reads, giving one row per CDR3 protein. Of about 250,000 distinct CDR3 sequences in the sample, around 6.2% were seen once. The source material was PBMCs. The receptors derive from a human donor in good health (CMV status not recorded). Some clones in this sample may be carry-over from other donors' samples.

This clonotype was counted ten times or more. J is TRBJ2-2 and V is TRBV5-5, with TRBD1 identical over 9 bases. The CDR3 is made up of 13 amino acids. CDR1 and CDR2 from the germline V gene are SGHKS and YYEKEE (reference sequence). V shed 4 bases and J 6 bases; nucleotides not matched to a gene: 1. The CDR3 coding sequence is TGTGCCAGCAGCGGGGACAGGGCCGGGGAGCTGTTTTTT. Its translation is CASSGDRAGELFF.

The table lists this clonotype with many counts. The gene calls are TRBV7-2 and TRBJ2-3; tentatively, D is TRBD1 or TRBD2 (5 bases each). The CDR3 runs to 14 residues. The germline V gene has CDR1 SGHTA and CDR2 FQGNSA. With 5 bases removed from V and 6 bases from J, the gap between germline ends came to 15 bases. The CDR3 reads CASSQGRLPDTQYF. The CDR3 bases are TGTGCCAGCAGCCAGGGACGGCTCCCGGATACGCAGTATTTT.

Many counts were recorded for this clonotype. This chain uses TRBV7-9 with TRBJ1-1; D gene ambiguous. Germline CDR1 is SEHNR and CDR2 is FQNEAQ (reference sequence). V was clipped by 5 bases and J by 0 bases, with 10 bases between them. This CDR3 region has 14 residues. The CDR3 sequence is CASSPSRMNTEAFF. The DNA of the CDR3 is TGTGCCAGCAGCCCCAGTCGGATGAACACTGAAGCTTTCTTT.